Presented here are 23 T cell receptor beta chains from one specimen sequenced in a study of cytomegalovirus exposure and HLA in healthy donors. Vbeta (60) and Jbeta (13) primers were used in the PCR. Libraries were prepared by immunoSEQ multiplex PCR; TCRdb keeps only in-frame clonotypes and omits some of them. Its table lists roughly 120,000 clones. Sequenced: PBMCs. The origin of the receptors is a man aged 25-45 years in good health and CMV-seronegative.

The chain employs TRBV19 and TRBJ2-7; D possibly corresponds to TRBD1 (7 bases). This CDR3 comprises 13 residues. V was trimmed by 11 bases and J by 3 bases, leaving 17 bases between them. Germline CDR1 LNHDA, CDR2 SQIVND (reference sequence). The CDR3: CASDQGGGYEQYF. The DNA for the CDR3 is TGTGCCTCGGATCAGGGGGGAGGCTACGAGCAGTACTTC.

The V gene is TRBV10-3, the J gene TRBJ1-4; no clear D. There are 17 residues in the CDR3. V was shortened by 2 bases and J by 8 bases, with 21 bases between the two germline ends. Germline V lookup: CDR1 ENHRY, CDR2 SYGVKD. The CDR3 is CAISEMSNRGRGEKLFF. DNA of the CDR3: TGTGCCATCAGTGAGATGAGCAATAGAGGGCGAGGGGAAAAACTGTTTTTT.

This chain uses TRBV27 with TRBJ1-1, with D possibly TRBD1 on 6 matching bases. The germline CDR1 and CDR2 sequences are MNHEY and SMNVEV (reference sequence). The ends were cut back, 3 bases at V and 5 bases at J, with 10 bases in the middle. CDR3 size: 13 residues. In DNA form, the CDR3 reads TGTGCCAGCAGTTTGGACGGGACAACTGAAGCTTTCTTT. It specifies CASSLDGTTEAFF.

V and J are TRBV10-3 and TRBJ1-1, with 11 nucleotides matching TRBD1. Germline loops: CDR1 ENHRY, CDR2 SYGVKD. Losses at the gene ends were 4 bases for V and 5 bases for J; bases not matched to a gene: 6. CDR3 length: 15 amino acids. CDR3 DNA: TGTGCCATCAGTGGCCGGACAGGGGGCGGAACTGAAGCTTTCTTT. The encoded protein is CAISGRTGGGTEAFF.

The CDR3 nucleotides are TGCGCCAGCAGCTCCCAGGGGACAGAGGTCGGAGGCTACACCTTC. Encoded protein: CASSSQGTEVGGYTF. The rearrangement uses TRBV5-1 and TRBJ1-2, with 7 bases aligning to TRBD1. Losses at the gene ends were 3 bases for V and 8 bases for J; bases not matched to a gene: 13. Germline CDR1 and CDR2: SGHRS and YFSETQ. This CDR3 region has 15 residues.

The chain carries TRBV5-5 and TRBJ2-5; the D is unclear. Looked up from germline, CDR1 is SGHKS and CDR2 is YYEKEE (reference sequence). The CDR3 is 14 amino acids. V was cut by 0 bases and J by 2 bases, with 8 bases left in between. The CDR3 DNA reads as TGTGCCAGCAGCTTGGTGTCAGGACAAGAGACCCAGTACTTC. It is translated as CASSLVSGQETQYF.

The rearrangement joins TRBV11-2 to TRBJ2-7; D call uncertain. V lost 1 base and J 0 bases, leaving 16 bases between the germline ends. The CDR3 consists of 17 residues. Per germline, CDR1 SGHAT and CDR2 FQNNGV. CDR3 DNA: TGTGCCAGCAGCTTAGGCCCGCGGCAGCGAAGCTCCTACGAGCAGTACTTC. Residues: CASSLGPRQRSSYEQYF.

V usage is TRBV29-1 and J usage is TRBJ1-1; unclear D gene. V was pared by 1 base and J by 3 bases, with 12 bases between. The CDR3 has 14 residues. Germline values: CDR1 SQVTM, CDR2 ANQGSEA. For the CDR3, the DNA is TGCAGCGTTGAAGTGGCGGCGGACTACACTGAAGCTTTCTTT. Translated: CSVEVAADYTEAFF.

The V gene is TRBV11-2, the J gene TRBJ2-1; the D gene is possibly TRBD1 (6 bases). From germline, CDR1 is SGHAT and CDR2 FQNNGV. CDR3 length: 12 residues. Deletions cut 5 bases from V and 10 bases from J, with 12 bases between. The CDR3 is CASSARGEEQFF. The CDR3 DNA sequence: TGTGCCAGCAGCGCCAGGGGAGAGGAGCAGTTCTTC.

The chain has TRBV6-1 and TRBJ2-5, with D unclear. Trimming stripped 2 bases from V and 4 bases from J, with 8 bases between. The germline gives CDR1 MNHNS, CDR2 SASEGT. This CDR3 contains 13 residues. Written as DNA, the CDR3 is TGTGCCAGCAGTGAAAGCCTAATAGAGACCCAGTACTTC. Its protein product is CASSESLIETQYF.

The CDR3 DNA sequence: TGTGCCAGCAGCTCCTCGACAGGGGGAAGGAACGAGCAGTACTTC. This sequence encodes CASSSSTGGRNEQYF. V is TRBV11-2 and J is TRBJ2-7, with 9 bases matching TRBD1. CDR1 is SGHAT, CDR2 FQNNGV, per germline. The V and J ends lost 4 bases and 5 bases, in that order; junction bases with no gene match: 9. The CDR3 length is 15 residues.

The gene calls are TRBV2 and TRBJ2-5; D uncertain. Germline V gene lookup returns CDR1 SNHLY and CDR2 FYNNEI. The length of the CDR3 is 11 residues. V lost 6 bases to trimming and J lost 5 bases, with 7 bases between them. CDR3 coding DNA: TGTGCCAGCAGGCTCCGGGAGACCCAGTACTTC. Its translation is CASRLRETQYF.

This rearrangement joins TRBV7-9 to TRBJ2-2; TRBD2 is a possible D gene (5 bases). Trimming took off 8 bases at V and 1 base at J, with 14 bases between the two ends. CDR3 length equals 15 residues. Germline V CDR1 and CDR2: SEHNR, FQNEAQ (reference sequence). The CDR3 loop reads CASPSGVENTGELFF. For the CDR3, the DNA is TGTGCCAGCCCGAGCGGAGTCGAGAACACCGGGGAGCTGTTTTTT.

V and J are TRBV6-4 and TRBJ1-1; possible D gene TRBD1, 5 bases. The germline V gene has CDR1 MRHNA and CDR2 SNTAGT. The germline V and J ends were trimmed by 5 bases and 3 bases, with 13 bases remaining between them. This CDR3 region has 14 residues. CDR3 sequence (DNA): TGTGCCAGCAGTCCCTGGGGCAGAGACACTGAAGCTTTCTTT. Translated, it gives CASSPWGRDTEAFF.

The chain combines TRBV14 with TRBJ2-3; D gene unclear. CDR1 and CDR2 from the germline V gene are SGHDN and FVKESK. The CDR3 sequence is 13 residues long. Trimming cost V 4 bases and J 7 bases, with 12 bases left between them. This chain's CDR3 is CASSPSGGHTQYF. Here the CDR3 DNA reads TGTGCCAGCAGCCCGTCCGGTGGGCATACGCAGTATTTT.

As concerns this clone: Since no conserved phenylalanine or tryptophan closes the CDR3, a read error is the likely cause. The gene calls are TRBV14 and TRBJ2-7; D not resolved. Germline assignment: CDR1 SGHDN and CDR2 FVKESK. This CDR3 has 13 residues. Deletions cut 2 bases from V and 6 bases from J, with 11 bases between. The CDR3 DNA is TGTGCCAGCAGCCAATCAAGCGCGAGCGAGCAGTACCTC. Translation gives CASSQSSASEQYL.

V gene TRBV5-6 combines with J gene TRBJ2-7; 7 bases map to TRBD2. The length of the CDR3 is 16 residues. Germline V gives CDR1 SGHDT, CDR2 YYEEEE. V shed 0 bases and J 7 bases; nucleotides not matched to a gene: 13. The CDR3 sequence: CASSLGFRGRAGEQYF. In DNA, the CDR3 is TGTGCCAGCAGCTTGGGTTTTCGGGGGAGGGCCGGGGAGCAGTACTTC.

The J gene is TRBJ2-5, the V gene TRBV10-3; TRBD1 might be the D (5 bases). The CDR3 is 14 residues long. V gave up 3 bases and J gave up 1 base, with 9 bases separating them. CDR1 and CDR2 (germline): ENHRY, SYGVKD. This CDR3 is CAISDSGPQETQYF. The DNA for the CDR3 is TGTGCCATCAGTGACTCAGGGCCCCAAGAGACCCAGTACTTC.

This chain joins TRBV4-1 and TRBJ2-2; 13 bases are a match to TRBD2. The CDR3 loop spans 17 amino acids. V lost 0 bases and J lost 4; bases outside the gene matches: 2. Germline V gives CDR1 MGHRA, CDR2 YSYEKL. The CDR3 reads CASSQDGLAGVTGELFF. In DNA, the CDR3 is TGCGCCAGCAGCCAAGATGGACTAGCGGGAGTCACCGGGGAGCTGTTTTTT.

The rearrangement uses TRBV6-4 and TRBJ1-1; D possibly corresponds to TRBD1 (5 bases). This CDR3 spans 13 amino acids. CDR1 is MRHNA, CDR2 SNTAGT, per germline. Trimming took 5 bases from V and 5 from J, leaving 12 bases between them. CDR3 residues: CASSYGGRTEAFF. The CDR3, as DNA: TGTGCCAGCAGTTACGGGGGGAGGACTGAAGCTTTCTTT.

CDR3 loop: CASSYESGYGYTF. CDR3 nucleotide sequence: TGTGCCAGCAGTTACGAGTCCGGCTATGGCTACACCTTC. This chain joins TRBV6-5 and TRBJ1-2; D remains ambiguous. CDR3 length: 13 amino acids. Trimming took off 2 bases at V and 4 bases at J, with 8 bases between the two ends. The V gene's germline CDR1 is MNHEY and CDR2 SVGAGI.

J is TRBJ2-4 and V is TRBV28; 7 bases map to TRBD2. This CDR3 has 15 amino acids. After removal of 1 base from V and 3 bases from J, the junction contained 3 bases not matched to a gene. Per germline, CDR1 MDHEN and CDR2 SYDVKM. The CDR3 sequence: CASSLLSSGKNIQYF. The CDR3 DNA follows: TGTGCCAGCAGTTTATTGTCTAGCGGCAAAAACATTCAGTACTTC.

The chain couples TRBV19 to TRBJ2-7; a possible D gene is TRBD1 (5 bases). Germline assignment: CDR1 LNHDA and CDR2 SQIVND (reference sequence). The CDR3 is 15 amino acids. V was cut by 5 bases and J by 2 bases, with 16 bases left in between. In DNA, the CDR3 is TGTGCCAGTAGTTCCCGAGGAGACAGAGCCTACGAGCAGTACTTC. It is translated as CASSSRGDRAYEQYF.